This T cell receptor (beta chain) is drawn from a study of blood T cell repertoires in COVID-19 (dated by TCRdb to the early 2020s). For the study in its entirety: The collaborator samples originated in the United States, Italy and Spain and spanned the acute and convalescent phases of COVID-19. The material from the prospective study consisted of cDNA or gDNA derived from T cells, B-cell-depleted T cells, or PBMCs. Deeply sampled blood TCRbeta repertoires from subjects exposed to, actively infected with, or recovered from COVID-19 were included in the dataset. A freely available public database, intended as a resource for researchers studying the immune response to SARS-CoV-2, is where the repertoires were released. The samples were drawn from two sources: the first 160 participants of the ongoing ImmuneRACE study, and 950 to 1,500 subjects contributed by 6 global collaborators. A de-identified subject ID, COVID-19 status, age in years and sex were almost always included in the sample metadata. HLA class I and class II types, where available, came from metadata supplied by the sample provider rather than from assay-based typing.

Broader findings and caveats from the paper: Clinical and demographic metadata were provided uncurated, with the amount varying by source and participant.

TCRbeta CDR3 regions were amplified from genomic DNA using the immunoSEQ Assay, a bias-controlled multiplex PCR. Turning to the authors' computational methods: The number of nucleated cells in each sample was estimated by amplification of reference gene primers within the assay. Sequence reads were collapsed and filtered to measure the absolute abundance of every unique TCRbeta CDR3 rearrangement. For each sample, productive Simpson clonality was calculated as the square root of Simpson's diversity index over productive rearrangements. TCRdb stores this immuneACCESS table with in-frame sequences only. Part of the clones is absent; in the studies checked, under half of the shortfall reflects unresolved V genes, and no reason is known for the rest. That table is the source of V, J and clone size, and D and trimming were worked out from the DNA. This sample comprises 150,000 or so clones, around 88% of them detected only once. Of the sample, more than 1.5% falls within the top ten clones.

The collaborating institutions used their own protocols to collect whole blood in K2EDTA tubes. Collaborator samples were shipped for TCRbeta analysis as frozen whole blood, isolated PBMCs, or DNA extracted from either sample type. About this clone itself: It lacks a known antigen. Base qualities were left out, and no much larger clone turns up one base away.

CDR1 and CDR2 (MNHEY, SVGAGI) derive from the germline V gene. At the junction V is shortened by 8 bases and J by 0 bases, with 10 bases in between. CDR3 length: 13 amino acids, cysteine to phenylalanine. The read is trimmed to its CDR3 DNA, 39 bases read in frame from base 1. This sequence was found in an older woman with acute or convalescent COVID-19. The chain links TRBV6-5 with TRBJ1-1; tentative D gene TRBD1, with 5 bases matching. Sequencing was carried out using peripheral blood. CDR3 region: CASCRQLNTEAFF. The DNA sequence is as follows: TGTGCCAGCTGCCGACAGCTGAACACTGAAGCTTTCTTT.